The 13 T cell receptor beta chains below come from one sample, sequenced in a study of blood T cells in healthy people across ages. Then a second PCR, running about 6 to 11 cycles, was carried out with a sample-barcoded 5' primer and a J-beta primer mix. TCRdb re-derived calls from the 5' RACE reads in MiXCR, one entry per CDR3 protein. The profile shows hundreds of thousands of distinct CDR3 sequences, 53% of them singletons. Sequencing input: blood. The receptors here all came from a man of 80 years or more in good health.

The chain recombines TRBV2 with TRBJ2-2, with D unresolved. The ends were cut back, 3 bases at V and 7 bases at J, with 15 bases in the middle. Per the germline V gene, CDR1 is SNHLY and CDR2 is FYNNEI. The CDR3 length is 15 residues. The DNA of the CDR3 is TGTGCCAGCAGTGAGGTTTACCCCTCTGGCGGGGAGCTGTTTTTT. It specifies CASSEVYPSGGELFF.

The J gene is TRBJ2-1, the V gene TRBV2, with a weak D call TRBD2 (6 bases). The DNA end is more similar to TRBJ2-7, so the J call may be wrong. The CDR3 is 12 residues long. Per germline, CDR1 SNHLY and CDR2 FYNNEI. The CDR3 spells CATRDSYNEQYF. DNA of the CDR3: TGTGCCACTCGGGACTCCTACAATGAGCAGTACTTC.

The chain employs TRBV6-6 and TRBJ2-5, with D possibly TRBD2 on 5 matching bases. The germline CDR1 and CDR2 sequences are MNHNY and SVGAGI (reference sequence). The CDR3 contains 14 residues. V was pared by 7 bases and J by 7 bases, with 19 bases between. The CDR3 DNA follows: TGTGCCAGCACCTTAGGACTTTCGGTTGGGACCCAGTACTTC. Its translation: CASTLGLSVGTQYF.

This chain uses TRBV6-1 with TRBJ2-2; 9 nucleotides agree with TRBD1. Germline values: CDR1 MNHNS, CDR2 SASEGT. This CDR3 contains 14 residues. V was clipped by 6 bases and J by 3 bases; unmatched bases: 2. The CDR3 here is CASRDRGYTGELFF. CDR3 sequence (DNA): TGTGCCAGCAGGGACAGGGGATACACCGGGGAGCTGTTTTTT.

This clonotype was counted at least ten times. The V gene is TRBV10-3, the J gene TRBJ1-5; TRBD1 matches at 7 bases. From germline, CDR1 is ENHRY and CDR2 SYGVKD. This CDR3 has 15 residues. V dropped 4 bases and J dropped 5; count of bases not matched to a gene: 8. This CDR3 reads CAISGFDRADQPQHF. CDR3 in DNA: TGTGCCATCAGTGGGTTCGACAGGGCTGATCAGCCCCAGCATTTT.

The chain links TRBV6-1 to TRBJ1-2, with D hard to call. The CDR3 has 14 amino acids. The germline gives CDR1 MNHNS, CDR2 SASEGT. V shed 9 bases and J shed 4 bases, with 18 bases lying between them. CDR3 in amino acids: CARSPPTQAYGYTF. CDR3 in DNA: TGTGCCAGGTCCCCCCCTACGCAGGCCTATGGCTACACCTTC.

J is TRBJ2-7 and V is TRBV7-2; D is perhaps TRBD2 (6 bases). The V gene's germline CDR1 is SGHTA and CDR2 FQGNSA. V gave up 5 bases and J gave up 0 bases, with 14 bases separating them. The length of the CDR3 is 15 residues. The CDR3 nucleotides read TGTGCCAGCAGCGTAACCGGGACTCACTCCTACGAGCAGTACTTC. Translation gives CASSVTGTHSYEQYF.

The chain is built from TRBV7-2 and TRBJ2-4, with 9 positions matching TRBD1. With 3 bases clipped from V and 4 bases from J, the junction kept 7 bases outside the gene matches. Per germline, CDR1 SGHTA and CDR2 FQGNSA. The CDR3 loop spans 16 amino acids. The CDR3 nucleotides read TGTGCCAGCAGCTTCGAAACAGGGGGCGTAAAAAACATTCAGTACTTC. Its translation is CASSFETGGVKNIQYF.

This clonotype was recorded only once. CDR3 sequence reads: CAISLWGLAGDNEQFF. For the CDR3, the DNA is TGTGCCATCAGTTTATGGGGACTAGCGGGAGACAATGAGCAGTTCTTC. The V call is TRBV10-3, the J call TRBJ2-1, with TRBD2 matching 14 bases. The CDR3 contains 16 residues. The V gene's germline CDR1 is ENHRY and CDR2 SYGVKD. V was clipped by 5 bases and J by 5 bases; unmatched bases: 5.

The V call is TRBV5-5, the J call TRBJ2-5, with D possibly matching TRBD2 (6 bases). The V end lost 7 bases, the J end lost 0 bases, and 10 bases lay between the germline ends. Germline CDR1 is SGHKS and CDR2 is YYEKEE (reference sequence). This CDR3 has 13 amino acids. The CDR3 bases are TGTGCCAGCGGCTGGGGGGACCAAGAGACCCAGTACTTC. It specifies CASGWGDQETQYF. Drawing the rest from reference TRBV5-5 and TRBJ2-5, the complete variable domain is DAGVTQSPTHLIKTRGQQVTLRCSPISGHKSVSWYQQVLGQGPQFIFQYYEKEERGRGNFPDRFSARQFPNYSSELNVNALLLGDSALYLCASGWGDQETQYFGPGTRLLVL.

J is TRBJ2-6 and V is TRBV4-1; D gene unclear. Trimming removed 1 base at V and 13 bases at J, with 11 bases between. The CDR3 has 13 residues. Germline V gives CDR1 MGHRA, CDR2 YSYEKL. CDR3 protein: CASSQVLKWVLTF. In nucleotides, the CDR3 is TGCGCCAGCAGCCAAGTCCTCAAATGGGTCCTGACTTTC.

The chain uses TRBV29-1 and TRBJ2-7, with TRBD1 identical over 8 bases. CDR1 is SQVTM and CDR2 is ANQGSEA in the germline V gene. V lost 8 bases to trimming and J lost 2 bases; unmatched junction nucleotides: 11. The CDR3 sequence is 14 residues long. The CDR3 DNA reads as TGCAGCTTTAAGGGGACAGGAGCTCCCTACGAGCAGTACTTC. Residues: CSFKGTGAPYEQYF.

CDR3 DNA sequence: TGTGCCAGCAGCTTGAATCGGGTGGAGCAGTACTTC. Protein: CASSLNRVEQYF. The rearrangement joins TRBV5-6 to TRBJ2-4, with D unclear. The CDR3 covers 12 residues. The V gene's germline CDR1 is SGHDT and CDR2 YYEEEE. Between the trimmed V and J ends, which lost 1 base and 13 bases, there was a span of 12 bases.